A selection of T cell receptor beta chains follows, all from one sample in a study of control samples from healthy donors and cancer patients. Assay: immunoSEQ multiplex PCR; the TCRdb copy retains only in-frame clones and omits some. The repertoire has about 130,000 clones, approximately 92% of them found once; the top ten carry 2% to 3%. Sequences were obtained from blood. Every receptor here comes from a man aged 35-49 years in good health. Both conserved end residues are part of each CDR3. D genes are given only for firm matches. Expanded clones get a size class; other rows say once, few or many, or leave the size out.

j_call clone_size v_call d_call cdr3_nt cdr3_aa
TRBJ2-1 NA TRBV28 TRBD2 TGTGCCAGCTCCTCTAGAGCGGGGCTTGAGCAGTTCTTC CASSSRAGLEQFF
TRBJ2-2 NA TRBV5-1 NA TGCGCCAGCAGCTTGGGGGTGGACACCGGGGAGCTGTTTTTT CASSLGVDTGELFF
TRBJ2-1 NA TRBV19 TRBD2 TGTGCCAGTAGTATAGGTCCTAGCGGGGGGGCTAATGAGCAGTTCTTC CASSIGPSGGANEQFF
TRBJ2-1 NA TRBV4-1 NA TGCGCCAGCAGCCCTTCGGTGGGGGGCCATCGAAATGAGCAGTTCTTC CASSPSVGGHRNEQFF
TRBJ1-6 NA TRBV7-3 NA TGTGCCAGCAGCTTATCAGTGGATTCACCCCTCCACTTT CASSLSVDSPLHF
TRBJ1-1 NA TRBV6-6 NA TGTGCCAGCAGTTACGGGGGGGGCACTGAAGCTTTCTTT CASSYGGGTEAFF
TRBJ1-6 NA TRBV7-9 TRBD1 TGTGCCAGCAGCACAGGGGGCGCGGATTCACCCCTCCACTTT CASSTGGADSPLHF
TRBJ1-1 NA TRBV18 TRBD1 TGTGCCAGCTCACCGGGGGGACAGGGGGGCACTGAAGCTTTCTTT CASSPGGQGGTEAFF
TRBJ2-5 NA TRBV5-4 TRBD2 TGTGCCAGCCACTCGGCGGGGGGGAGAGAGACCCAGTACTTC CASHSAGGRETQYF
TRBJ2-1 NA TRBV2 NA TGTGCCAGCAGGAACGGGATAGGGGGCAATGAGCAGTTCTTC CASRNGIGGNEQFF
TRBJ2-5 NA TRBV11-2 NA TGTGCCAGCAGCGTACAAGAGGGGTTGGGTTCAGGGACCCAGTACTTC CASSVQEGLGSGTQYF
TRBJ2-5 NA TRBV15 TRBD1 TGTGCCACCAGCAGAGGCTCGACAGGGGCAGAGGAGACCCAGTACTTC CATSRGSTGAEETQYF
TRBJ2-7 NA TRBV6-5 NA TGTGCCAGCAGCCGACAGAGGGGCCTCTACGAGCAGTACTTC CASSRQRGLYEQYF
TRBJ2-3 NA TRBV7-3 TRBD2 TGTGCCAGCAGCTCGAGGACTAGCGGCACAGATACGCAGTATTTT CASSSRTSGTDTQYF
TRBJ2-3 NA TRBV9 NA TGTGCCAGCAGCCCTCACCGGGGGGCAACAGATACGCAGTATTTT CASSPHRGATDTQYF
TRBJ2-1 NA TRBV3-1/TRBV3-2 NA TGTGCCAGCAGCCAAGATAGGGGATTCCATGAGCAGTTCTTC CASSQDRGFHEQFF
TRBJ1-4 NA TRBV11-2 NA TGTGCCAGCAGGGCCCCTGGGGCGTTTAGGGAAAAACTGTTTTTT CASRAPGAFREKLFF
TRBJ2-5 NA TRBV5-1 TRBD2 TGCGCCAGCAGCCCCGGGGAGGGCGAGACCCAGTACTTC CASSPGEGETQYF
TRBJ2-2 once TRBV5-1 NA TGCGCCAGCAGCTCAGCCCAGGGGGGGGACACCGGGGAGCTGTTTTTT CASSSAQGGDTGELFF
TRBJ1-6 NA TRBV7-2 NA TGTGCCAGCAGCCCCTACTTGGGTAGGAGCTCCTATAATTCACCCCTCCACTTT CASSPYLGRSSYNSPLHF
TRBJ2-7 few TRBV10-1 NA TGCGCCAGCAGAGGGACGAGGAGCTCCTACGAGCAGTACTTC CASRGTRSSYEQYF
TRBJ1-5 NA TRBV18 NA TGTGCCAGCTCACCCACACCAACCTATCAGCCCCAGCATTTT CASSPTPTYQPQHF
TRBJ2-7 NA TRBV28 TRBD2 TGTGCCACCGGCGGGGGTTGGGTCCACGAGCAGTACTTC CATGGGWVHEQYF
TRBJ1-6 NA TRBV2 NA TGTGCCAGCAGTGAACGGCATCGCTGGCTCCACTTT CASSERHRWLHF
TRBJ2-2 NA TRBV7-9 NA TGTGCCAGCAGCAAACACTCAATGGCTAACACCGGGGAGCTGTTTTTT CASSKHSMANTGELFF
TRBJ2-1 NA TRBV5-1 TRBD2 TGCGCCAGCAGCTGGACCCCGGGTAGCGGGGGGGCCTACAATGAGCAGTTCTTC CASSWTPGSGGAYNEQFF
TRBJ2-7 NA TRBV20-1 TRBD1 TGCACCCTACAGGGGTTAGGGGAGCAGTACTTC CTLQGLGEQYF
TRBJ2-3 once TRBV4-1 NA TGCGCCAGCAGCCAAGTCAGGGATACGCAGTATTTT CASSQVRDTQYF
TRBJ1-5 NA TRBV5-1 NA TGCGCCAGCCGCTCAGACAGCGACCCCAATCAGCCCCAGCATTTT CASRSDSDPNQPQHF
TRBJ2-7 NA TRBV12-3/TRBV12-4 TRBD1 TGTGCCAGCAGTGACAGGGGGCAGACCGAGCAGTACTTC CASSDRGQTEQYF
TRBJ2-2 NA TRBV2 NA TGTGCCAGCAGGGCAGGTTACGGCACCGGGGAGCTGTTTTTT CASRAGYGTGELFF
TRBJ1-5 NA TRBV11-2 NA TGTGCCAGCAGCTTTACAGCAAGCAATCAGCCCCAGCATTTT CASSFTASNQPQHF
TRBJ1-1 NA TRBV7-9 NA TGTGCCAGCAGCTTAGATAACACTGAAGCTTTCTTT CASSLDNTEAFF
TRBJ2-7 NA TRBV18 NA TGTGCCAGCTCACCGGGGGCCTACGAGCAGTACTTC CASSPGAYEQYF
TRBJ1-5 NA TRBV12-3/TRBV12-4 NA TGTGCCAGCAGCTGGACAAGTAATCAGCCCCAGCATTTT CASSWTSNQPQHF
TRBJ1-5 NA TRBV6-1 NA TGTGCCAGCAGTGAAGTTGCAGGGGTACAGCCCCAGCATTTT CASSEVAGVQPQHF
TRBJ2-7 NA TRBV7-2 NA TGTGCCAGCAGCCATCGGGACGGCTCCTACGAGCAGTACTTC CASSHRDGSYEQYF
TRBJ1-2 NA TRBV7-8 TRBD1 TGTGCCAGCAGCTACCGACTGACAGGGAACTATGGCTACACCTTC CASSYRLTGNYGYTF
TRBJ1-2 NA TRBV2 TRBD1 TGTGCCAGCGCGGGACAGGGTGGAGGCTACACCTTC CASAGQGGGYTF
TRBJ1-5 NA TRBV12-5 TRBD1 TGTGCTAGTGGTTCATTACAGGGGTATCAGCCCCAGCATTTT CASGSLQGYQPQHF
TRBJ2-7 NA TRBV7-9 NA TGTGCCAGCAGCTACTTACCCGACAGGCTATTTCCCTACGAGCAGTACTTC CASSYLPDRLFPYEQYF
TRBJ2-5 NA TRBV27 NA TGTGCCAGCAGTTTACAGGGGAATAGGCTAGAGACCCAGTACTTC CASSLQGNRLETQYF
TRBJ1-3 NA TRBV7-2 NA TGTGCCAGCAGCTTAACCCCGGCCTCTGGAAACACCATATATTTT CASSLTPASGNTIYF
TRBJ1-4 NA TRBV28 NA TGTGCCAGCAGTTTATACAGCCGGGAATACTTTTTT CASSLYSREYFF
TRBJ1-1 NA TRBV13 NA TGTGCCAGCAGCTTCCCGTCACGGGGCCAGAACACTGAAGCTTTCTTT CASSFPSRGQNTEAFF
TRBJ1-2 NA TRBV6-6 NA TGTGCCAGCACCCGTCAAGGAACGGCTAACTATGGCTACACCTTC CASTRQGTANYGYTF
TRBJ2-5 NA TRBV12-5 NA TGTGCTAGTGCTCAGGGAGGGGGGAGGTTGGAGACCCAGTACTTC CASAQGGGRLETQYF
TRBJ1-3 NA TRBV10-3 NA TGTGCCATCAGGGAAAGTGCGGGAAACACCATATATTTT CAIRESAGNTIYF
TRBJ1-1 NA TRBV27 NA TGTGCCAGCAGCAGATATGGAGGTTCCCAAGAAGCTTTCTTT CASSRYGGSQEAFF
TRBJ1-1 NA TRBV5-1 NA TGCGCCAGCAGCTTGGAGGCGAACACTGAAGCTTTCTTT CASSLEANTEAFF